This T cell receptor beta chain is drawn from a study of control samples from healthy donors and cancer patients. The data were produced by immunoSEQ multiplex PCR, yet TCRdb's version contains in-frame clones alone and is incomplete. This sample yields roughly 99,000 clones, of which around 80% are seen a single time; 2% to 2.5% belongs to the top ten. V dropped 3 bases and J dropped 8 bases, with 8 bases sitting between them. This CDR3 is 12 amino acids long. Per the germline V gene, CDR1 is MNHNY and CDR2 is SVGAGI (reference sequence). Sequencing was carried out using blood. This sequence originates from a man between 60 and 70 years old in good health. The gene calls are TRBV6-6 and TRBJ1-3; the D gene is possibly TRBD1 (6 bases). The CDR3 nucleotides are TGTGCCAGCAGTTATTACAGGGACACCATATATTTT. It is translated as CASSYYRDTIYF.